This T cell receptor beta chain was obtained from a study of blood T cell repertoires in COVID-19. Study background: Samples taken during acute and convalescent COVID-19 were collected in the United States, Italy and Spain. T cells, B-cell-depleted T cells, or PBMCs supplied cDNA or gDNA.

Original handling: Amplification with reference gene primers provided the estimates of nucleated cell counts. The table came from immunoSEQ multiplex PCR; TCRdb's copy has only in-frame clones and leaves some out. V and J calls and clone size follow that table, whereas D and trimming were derived from the DNA. The sample has around 140,000 clones; roughly 90% are singletons. Trimming left V 2 bases short and J 4 bases short, with 10 bases between. The length of the CDR3 is 14 residues. In germline, CDR1 is SGHRS, CDR2 YFSETQ. This receptor was identified in a man aged 50 or older with active or convalescent COVID-19. The chain combines TRBV5-1 with TRBJ2-1; D might be TRBD1 (6 bases). The source material was peripheral blood. The CDR3 loop reads CASSLRDTYNEQFF. The CDR3 DNA follows: TGCGCCAGCAGCTTACGGGACACTTACAATGAGCAGTTCTTC.